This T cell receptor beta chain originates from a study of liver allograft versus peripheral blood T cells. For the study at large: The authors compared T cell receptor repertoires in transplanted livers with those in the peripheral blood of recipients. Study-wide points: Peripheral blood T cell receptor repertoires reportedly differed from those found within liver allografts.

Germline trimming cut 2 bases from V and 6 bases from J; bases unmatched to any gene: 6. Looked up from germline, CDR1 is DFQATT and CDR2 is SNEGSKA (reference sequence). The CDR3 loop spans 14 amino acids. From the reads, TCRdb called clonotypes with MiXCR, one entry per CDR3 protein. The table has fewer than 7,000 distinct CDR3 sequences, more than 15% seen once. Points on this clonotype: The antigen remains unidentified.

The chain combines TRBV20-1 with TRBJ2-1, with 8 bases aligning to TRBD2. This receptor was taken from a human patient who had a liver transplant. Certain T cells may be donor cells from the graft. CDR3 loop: CSARNLGLVNEQFF. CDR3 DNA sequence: TGCAGTGCTAGAAATCTGGGACTAGTCAATGAGCAGTTCTTC.